One sample yielded the 19 T cell receptor beta chains listed below, sequenced in a study of human T cells and chemical hapten exposure. TCRdb reprocessed the RACE reads with MiXCR, giving one entry per CDR3 protein. Among nearly 85,000 distinct CDR3 sequences, about 9.9% were seen once, and the ten largest hold more than 1.5%. Time point given: patch test 2, 6 weeks after DPC sensitization. The treatment denotes: therapeutic diphenylcyclopropenone sensitization with weekly scalp DPC. This specimen consisted of whole blood, obtained in connection with sensitization to the hapten diphenylcyclopropenone (DPC). These receptors were obtained from a man younger than 35 with alopecia areata. Some clones in this sample may be carry-over from other donors' samples.

In its sample, this clonotype was seen a few times. V and J are TRBV4-2 and TRBJ2-3, with D perhaps assigned TRBD1 or TRBD2 (5 bases each). With 4 bases removed from V and 3 bases from J, the gap between germline ends came to 14 bases. CDR1 is LGHNA and CDR2 is YNFKEQ in the germline V gene. The CDR3 is 15 residues long. The CDR3 DNA is TGTGCCAGCAGCCCCCGGGACCTTCGAACAGATACGCAGTATTTT. Amino acid sequence: CASSPRDLRTDTQYF.

This clonotype was detected only a few times. The gene calls are TRBV20-1 and TRBJ1-3; D perhaps matches TRBD1 (5 bases). Looked up from germline, CDR1 is DFQATT and CDR2 is SNEGSKA (reference sequence). The CDR3 is 14 residues long. V lost 3 bases and J lost 2, with 11 bases in between. As DNA, the CDR3 is TGCAGTGCTAGTGTGTCGGGGGCTGGAAACACCATATATTTT. It codes for CSASVSGAGNTIYF.

At least ten counts were recorded for this clonotype. The chain is built from TRBV7-6 and TRBJ1-1; TRBD1 matches at 8 bases. The CDR3 consists of 18 residues. Germline lookup yields CDR1 SGHVS and CDR2 FNYEAQ. The V segment lost 3 bases and the J segment 4 bases; nucleotides outside the gene matches: 16. CDR3 residues: CASSLEGSGGASGTEAFF. The CDR3, as DNA: TGTGCCAGCAGCTTGGAGGGTTCAGGGGGCGCGTCGGGCACTGAAGCTTTCTTT.

V is TRBV19 and J is TRBJ2-3, with 8 bases matching TRBD1. The CDR3 sequence is 15 residues long. V was clipped by 6 bases and J by 3 bases; unmatched bases: 8. The germline CDR1 and CDR2 sequences are LNHDA and SQIVND (reference sequence). The CDR3 sequence is CASRWTGLYTDTQYF. The CDR3 bases are TGTGCCAGTAGGTGGACAGGGTTATATACAGATACGCAGTATTTT.

The chain has TRBV12-3 or TRBV12-4 and TRBJ1-1, with D maybe TRBD1 (5 bases). The CDR3 spans 13 residues. V lost 2 bases and J 7 bases, leaving 11 bases between the germline ends. The CDR3 nucleotides read TGTGCCAGCAGTTTAACAGGCGACCGTGAAGCTTTCTTT. Amino acids: CASSLTGDREAFF.

The chain is built from TRBV6-1 and TRBJ1-5; a possible D gene is TRBD1 (5 bases). The CDR3 is 17 residues long. Germline CDR1 and CDR2: MNHNS and SASEGT. V was clipped by 2 bases and J by 1 base, with 15 bases between them. The CDR3 coding sequence is TGTGCCAGCAGTGAACGCCTGGGACGCCTAAGCAATCAGCCCCAGCATTTT. Encoded protein: CASSERLGRLSNQPQHF.

The sample holds a few counts of this clonotype. The rearrangement links TRBV4-3 to TRBJ2-5, with unresolved D. Germline V gene data show CDR1 as LGHNA and CDR2 as YSLEER. The CDR3 extends over 14 amino acids. Trimming removed 1 base at V and 3 bases at J, with 9 bases between. The CDR3 DNA is TGCGCCAGCAGCCAAGTTGGGCTAGAAGAGACCCAGTACTTC. It codes for CASSQVGLEETQYF.

This clonotype occurred a few times. The V and J genes are TRBV10-3 and TRBJ2-2, with a tentative D call TRBD1 (6 bases). CDR1 and CDR2 from the germline V gene are ENHRY and SYGVKD. Trimming removed 8 bases at V and 0 bases at J, with 13 bases between. The length of the CDR3 is 15 residues. The CDR3 loop reads CAIEQGRANTGELFF. In DNA form, the CDR3 reads TGTGCCATCGAACAGGGTCGCGCGAACACCGGGGAGCTGTTTTTT.

The chain combines TRBV27 with TRBJ1-4, with unresolved D. Germline CDR1 reads MNHEY; CDR2 reads SMNVEV (reference sequence). The CDR3 is 15 residues long. Trimming removed 5 bases at V and 2 bases at J, with 12 bases between. The DNA of the CDR3 is TGTGCCAGCAGTCTCTCCCGGGTGACTAATGAAAAACTGTTTTTT. Protein product: CASSLSRVTNEKLFF.

The chain uses TRBV6-2 or TRBV6-3 and TRBJ1-2; D not certain. The CDR3 totals 12 residues. Trimming cost V 5 bases and J 3 bases, with 7 bases left between them. Per the germline V gene, CDR1 is MNHEY and CDR2 is SVGEGT. CDR3 nucleotides: TGTGCCAGCAGTGGAGGTCACTATGGCTACACCTTC. Protein: CASSGGHYGYTF.

This sequence joins TRBV28 and TRBJ1-5; TRBD1 aligns across 8 bases. This CDR3 has 16 amino acids. CDR1 and CDR2 (germline): MDHEN, SYDVKM. The V and J ends lost 2 bases and 2 bases, in that order; junction bases with no gene match: 5. CDR3 in DNA: TGTGCCAGCAGTTTAGGACAGGGAATAGGCAATCAGCCCCAGCATTTT. It translates to CASSLGQGIGNQPQHF.

The sample holds a few counts of this clonotype. The chain has TRBV20-1 and TRBJ1-5, with 7 bases aligning to TRBD1. After removal of 4 bases from V and 2 bases from J, the junction contained 5 bases not matched to a gene. Germline CDR1 DFQATT, CDR2 SNEGSKA (reference sequence). This CDR3 region has 14 residues. CDR3 sequence (DNA): TGCAGTGCTACCGACAGGGTAGGCAATCAGCCCCAGCATTTT. It specifies CSATDRVGNQPQHF.

This clonotype was detected only a few times. This rearrangement joins TRBV20-1 to TRBJ2-5; D is tentatively TRBD1 or TRBD2 (5 bases each). Germline V CDR1 and CDR2: DFQATT, SNEGSKA (reference sequence). Trimming took off 6 bases at V and 3 bases at J, with 23 bases between the two ends. The CDR3 has 16 residues. For the CDR3, the DNA is TGCAGTGCGAACCGGGACCCGGGGTGGGGTGAAGAGACCCAGTACTTC. This gives the protein CSANRDPGWGEETQYF.

The genes are TRBV3-1 and TRBJ2-7, with D perhaps assigned TRBD1 or TRBD2 (5 bases each). The CDR3 is 13 amino acids. Germline-derived CDR1 and CDR2 are LGHDT and YNNKEL (reference sequence). The V end lost 4 bases, the J end lost 5 bases, and 12 bases lay between the germline ends. CDR3 coding DNA: TGTGCCAGCAGCCTTTTCACGGGGCACGAGCAGTACTTC. Amino acid sequence: CASSLFTGHEQYF.

This clonotype was observed a handful of times. This chain joins TRBV12-3 or TRBV12-4 and TRBJ2-1, with 9 bases fitting TRBD2. The CDR3 runs 16 residues. Germline trimming cut 8 bases from V and 7 bases from J; bases unmatched to any gene: 15. CDR3 in amino acids: CASRHRLADYRNEQFF. The CDR3 region has the DNA TGTGCCAGCCGCCATCGACTAGCGGATTATAGGAATGAGCAGTTCTTC.

The J gene is TRBJ1-1, the V gene TRBV19; D remains ambiguous. The germline V gene has CDR1 LNHDA and CDR2 SQIVND (reference sequence). The CDR3 spans 14 residues. V lost 6 bases to trimming and J lost 0 bases, with 11 bases between them. CDR3 region: CASSPAFMNTEAFF. The CDR3, as DNA: TGTGCCAGTAGCCCAGCATTCATGAACACTGAAGCTTTCTTT.

CDR3 coding DNA: TGCAGTGCTCCTAAGGGCGGGGGATACAATGAGCAGTTCTTC. Protein: CSAPKGGGYNEQFF. The V and J genes are TRBV20-1 and TRBJ2-1; 7 nucleotides agree with TRBD2. The CDR3 runs to 14 residues. Looked up from germline, CDR1 is DFQATT and CDR2 is SNEGSKA (reference sequence). V lost 5 bases and J lost 4; bases outside the gene matches: 8.

This clonotype was recorded at least ten times. The chain's CDR3 is CASSSFRDTYQPQHF. For the CDR3, the DNA is TGTGCCAGCAGTTCGTTCCGGGACACTTATCAGCCCCAGCATTTT. This chain joins TRBV6-6 and TRBJ1-5; maybe TRBD1 (6 bases). Germline V gives CDR1 MNHNY, CDR2 SVGAGI (reference sequence). CDR3 size: 15 residues. The V and J ends lost 4 bases and 5 bases respectively, with 15 bases between them.

This clonotype was counted at least ten times. J is TRBJ1-1 and V is TRBV6-5; 8 nucleotides agree with TRBD1. The CDR3 contains 15 residues. Germline trimming cut 0 bases from V and 6 bases from J; bases unmatched to any gene: 6. Germline CDR1 and CDR2: MNHEY and SVGAGI. The CDR3 bases are TGTGCCAGCAGTTACTCCGACAGGGGTCGGCCTGAAGCTTTCTTT. Protein sequence: CASSYSDRGRPEAFF.